These 10 T cell receptor beta chains were all obtained from the same sample, sequenced in a study of blood T cell repertoires in COVID-19. The protocol was immunoSEQ multiplex PCR, while the TCRdb copy is restricted to in-frame clones and leaves out a portion. The sample gives 360,000 or so clones, roughly 90% of which show up once; approximately 1% is in the top ten. Sequencing used PBMCs or T cells enriched from blood (not recorded which). The source is a woman in her 30s who had been exposed to COVID-19.

This chain links TRBV5-1 with TRBJ2-3; possibly TRBD2 for D (6 bases). Germline values: CDR1 SGHRS, CDR2 YFSETQ. CDR3 length: 15 amino acids. The ends were cut back, 6 bases at V and 2 bases at J, with 16 bases in the middle. CDR3 region: CASIAGGATTDTQYF. The CDR3 DNA is TGCGCCAGCATCGCCGGCGGGGCGACCACAGATACGCAGTATTTT. Together with reference TRBV5-1 and TRBJ2-3, the CDR3 gives the full variable domain: KAGVTQTPRYLIKTRGQQVTLSCSPISGHRSVSWYQQTPGQGLQFLFEYFSETQRNKGNFPGRFSGRQFSNSRSEMNVSTLELGDSALYLCASIAGGATTDTQYFGPGTRLTVL.

The chain couples TRBV28 to TRBJ1-5; D may be TRBD1 (6 bases). The V and J ends lost 6 bases and 3 bases respectively, with 15 bases between them. This CDR3 is built from 15 residues. The germline gives CDR1 MDHEN, CDR2 SYDVKM. Written as DNA, the CDR3 is TGTGCCAGCAGGACCCCGGACAGTTACAATCAGCCCCAGCATTTT. Translated: CASRTPDSYNQPQHF.

The chain couples TRBV9 to TRBJ2-2; weak D call: TRBD1 (5 bases). From germline, CDR1 is SGDLS and CDR2 YYNGEE. The CDR3 is made up of 15 amino acids. Deletions cut 0 bases from V and 2 bases from J, with 8 bases between. The CDR3 sequence: CASSVVGHNTGELFF. In DNA, the CDR3 is TGTGCCAGCAGCGTAGTTGGACACAACACCGGGGAGCTGTTTTTT.

The V call is TRBV7-9, the J call TRBJ1-2; tentatively, D is TRBD1 (5 bases). This CDR3 spans 17 amino acids. Germline loops: CDR1 SEHNR, CDR2 FQNEAQ (reference sequence). V was clipped by 10 bases and J by 4 bases, with 28 bases between them. The DNA of the CDR3 is TGTGCCACCAGTAGGACTGCGGGGCAGGGCATCCTCTATGGCTACACCTTC. This encodes CATSRTAGQGILYGYTF.

The chain recombines TRBV5-1 with TRBJ2-1, with 12 bases identical to TRBD2. Per germline, CDR1 SGHRS and CDR2 YFSETQ. With V trimmed by 4 bases and J by 3 bases, 2 bases remained unmatched. The CDR3 covers 15 residues. The CDR3 nucleotides are TGCGCCAGCAGCCGGGGACTAGCGGGCTACAATGAGCAGTTCTTC. Encoded protein: CASSRGLAGYNEQFF.

V gene TRBV28 combines with J gene TRBJ2-7; TRBD2 is a possible D gene (6 bases). Deletions cut 6 bases from V and 2 bases from J, with 20 bases between. CDR3 length: 16 residues. Germline-derived CDR1 and CDR2 are MDHEN and SYDVKM. The CDR3 protein is CASSRISGTLPYEQYF. The DNA for the CDR3 is TGTGCCAGCAGCCGTATCTCCGGGACTCTCCCCTACGAGCAGTACTTC. Full variable domain (missing parts from reference TRBV28 and TRBJ2-7): DVKVTQSSRYLVKRTGEKVFLECVQDMDHENMFWYRQDPGLGLRLIYFSYDVKMKEKGDIPEGYSVSREKKERFSLILESASTNQTSMYLCASSRISGTLPYEQYFGPGTRLTVT.

CDR3 DNA sequence: TGTGCCAGCAGCGACCCCGGGACAGCCGCCCTGCGATCTAACTATGGCTACACCTTC. Translating it yields CASSDPGTAALRSNYGYTF. This sequence joins TRBV9 and TRBJ1-2, with 7 nucleotides matching TRBD1. V shed 3 bases and J 0 bases; nucleotides not matched to a gene: 17. This CDR3 is built from 19 residues. Per the germline V gene, CDR1 is SGDLS and CDR2 is YYNGEE.

This sequence joins TRBV13 and TRBJ2-7; 10 bases map to TRBD2. With 5 bases clipped from V and 2 bases from J, the junction kept 6 bases outside the gene matches. The germline CDR1 and CDR2 sequences are PRHDT and FYEKMQ (reference sequence). The CDR3 is 15 amino acids. CDR3 nucleotide sequence: TGTGCCAGCAGCCCGAAAGCGGGAGGGCCCTACGAGCAGTACTTC. Translation gives CASSPKAGGPYEQYF.

The CDR3, as DNA: TGTGCCAGCAGTTTAAGGGGGCTAAAGAATGAGCAGTTCTTC. Translating it yields CASSLRGLKNEQFF. The J gene is TRBJ2-1, the V gene TRBV28, with 7 bases fitting TRBD1. This CDR3 has 14 amino acids. V lost 2 bases, J lost 7 bases, and 5 bases stayed unmatched. Germline CDR1 is MDHEN and CDR2 is SYDVKM.

V and J are TRBV18 and TRBJ2-7; D is possibly TRBD1 (6 bases). V lost 1 base and J 5 bases, leaving 9 bases between the germline ends. The CDR3 length is 13 residues. The germline gives CDR1 KGHSH, CDR2 LQKENI. This chain's CDR3 is CASSPRAGDEQYF. The CDR3 DNA follows: TGTGCCAGCTCACCACGGGCAGGGGACGAGCAGTACTTC.